This record looks at one T cell receptor (beta chain) sequence and its context. Data came from immunoSEQ multiplex PCR; TCRdb stores just in-frame clones and leaves some out. The data hold tens of thousands of clones, with around 89% observed a single time. This record comes from a study of blood T cell repertoires in COVID-19. Across the study: In each case, the material was cDNA or gDNA derived from T cells, B-cell-depleted T cells, or PBMCs.

Specimen: peripheral blood. The TCR comes from a woman between 55 and 75 years old with acute or convalescent COVID-19.

CDR3 nucleotide sequence: TGTGCCAGCAGCCCTCTCGGGCGGGAGGGCCGGGGCAATGAGCAGTTCTTC. The encoded protein is CASSPLGREGRGNEQFF. This sequence joins TRBV4-2 and TRBJ2-1, with 9 bases identical to TRBD2. Germline V CDR1 and CDR2: LGHNA, YNFKEQ. The CDR3 covers 17 residues. Trimming took 4 bases from V and 6 from J; bases not matched to a gene: 13.